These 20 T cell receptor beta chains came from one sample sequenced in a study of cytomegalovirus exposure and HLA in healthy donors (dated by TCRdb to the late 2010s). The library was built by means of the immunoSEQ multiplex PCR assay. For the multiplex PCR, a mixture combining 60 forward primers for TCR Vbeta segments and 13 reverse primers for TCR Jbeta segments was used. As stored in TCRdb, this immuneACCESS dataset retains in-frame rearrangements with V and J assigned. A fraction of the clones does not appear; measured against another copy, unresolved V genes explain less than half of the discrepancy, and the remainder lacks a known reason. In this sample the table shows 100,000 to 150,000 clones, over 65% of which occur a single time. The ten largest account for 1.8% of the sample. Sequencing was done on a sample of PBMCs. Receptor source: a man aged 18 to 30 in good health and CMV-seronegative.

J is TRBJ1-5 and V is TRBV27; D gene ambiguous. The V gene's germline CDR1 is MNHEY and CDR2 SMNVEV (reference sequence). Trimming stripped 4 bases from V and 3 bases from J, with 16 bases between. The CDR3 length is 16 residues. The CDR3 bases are TGTGCCAGCAGTTCGACGACCCGGGAGGACAATCAGCCCCAGCATTTT. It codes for CASSSTTREDNQPQHF.

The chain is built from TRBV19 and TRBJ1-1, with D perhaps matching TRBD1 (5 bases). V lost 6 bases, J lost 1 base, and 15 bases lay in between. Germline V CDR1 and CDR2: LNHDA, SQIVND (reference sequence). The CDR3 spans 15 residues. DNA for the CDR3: TGTGCCAGTAGCACCATAGGGCAGGGGAACACTGAAGCTTTCTTT. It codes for CASSTIGQGNTEAFF.

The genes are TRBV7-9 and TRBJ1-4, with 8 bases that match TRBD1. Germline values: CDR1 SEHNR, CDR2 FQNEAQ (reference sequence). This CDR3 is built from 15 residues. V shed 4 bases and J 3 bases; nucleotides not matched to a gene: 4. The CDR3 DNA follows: TGTGCCAGCAGCTCTGACAGGGGATCTAATGAAAAACTGTTTTTT. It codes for CASSSDRGSNEKLFF.

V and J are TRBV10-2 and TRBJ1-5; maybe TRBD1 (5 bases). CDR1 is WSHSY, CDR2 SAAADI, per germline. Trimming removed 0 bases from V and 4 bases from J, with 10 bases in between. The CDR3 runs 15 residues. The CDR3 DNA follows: TGCGCCAGCAGTGAGTCGATGGGGGGGAATCAGCCCCAGCATTTT. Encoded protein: CASSESMGGNQPQHF.

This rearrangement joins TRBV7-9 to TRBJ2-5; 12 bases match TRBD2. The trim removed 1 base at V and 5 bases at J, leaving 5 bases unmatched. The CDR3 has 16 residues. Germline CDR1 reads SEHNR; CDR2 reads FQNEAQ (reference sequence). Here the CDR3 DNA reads TGTGCCAGCAGCTTAGGACTAGCGGGGGAGGCGGAGACCCAGTACTTC. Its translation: CASSLGLAGEAETQYF.

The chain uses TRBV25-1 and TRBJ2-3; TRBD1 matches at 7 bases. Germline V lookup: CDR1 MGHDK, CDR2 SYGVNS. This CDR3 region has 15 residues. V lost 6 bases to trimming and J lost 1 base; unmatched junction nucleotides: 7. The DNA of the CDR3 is TGTGCCAGCAGCCAAGGGGACAGCGGCACAGATACGCAGTATTTT. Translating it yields CASSQGDSGTDTQYF.

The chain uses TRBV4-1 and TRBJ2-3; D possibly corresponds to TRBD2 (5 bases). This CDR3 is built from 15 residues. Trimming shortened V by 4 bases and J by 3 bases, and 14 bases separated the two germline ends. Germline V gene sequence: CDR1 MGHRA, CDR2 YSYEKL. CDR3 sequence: CASSPPGEQTDTQYF. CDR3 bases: TGCGCCAGCAGCCCGCCCGGGGAGCAGACAGATACGCAGTATTTT.

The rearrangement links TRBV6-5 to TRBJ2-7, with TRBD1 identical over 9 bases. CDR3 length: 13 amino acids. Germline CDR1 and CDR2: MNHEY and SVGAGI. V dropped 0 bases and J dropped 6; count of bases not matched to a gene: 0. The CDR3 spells CASSYSTGGEQYF. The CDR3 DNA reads TGTGCCAGCAGTTACTCGACAGGGGGCGAGCAGTACTTC.

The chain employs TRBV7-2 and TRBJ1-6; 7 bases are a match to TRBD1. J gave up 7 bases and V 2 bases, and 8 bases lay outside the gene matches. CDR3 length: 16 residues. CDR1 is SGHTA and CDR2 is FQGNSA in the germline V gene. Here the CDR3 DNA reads TGTGCCAGCAGCTTATCCCCGACAGGGATGAATTCACCCCTCCACTTT. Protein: CASSLSPTGMNSPLHF.

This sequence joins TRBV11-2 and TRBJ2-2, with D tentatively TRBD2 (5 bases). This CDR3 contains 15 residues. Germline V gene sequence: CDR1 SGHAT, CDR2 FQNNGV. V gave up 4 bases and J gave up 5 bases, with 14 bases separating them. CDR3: CASSSLTTGTGELFF. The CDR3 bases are TGTGCCAGCAGCTCCCTAACCACGGGGACCGGGGAGCTGTTTTTT. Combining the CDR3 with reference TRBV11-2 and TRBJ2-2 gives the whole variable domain EAGVAQSPRYKIIEKRQSVAFWCNPISGHATLYWYQQILGQGPKLLIQFQNNGVVDDSQLPKDRFSAERLKGVDSTLKIQPAKLEDSAVYLCASSSLTTGTGELFFGEGSRLTVL.

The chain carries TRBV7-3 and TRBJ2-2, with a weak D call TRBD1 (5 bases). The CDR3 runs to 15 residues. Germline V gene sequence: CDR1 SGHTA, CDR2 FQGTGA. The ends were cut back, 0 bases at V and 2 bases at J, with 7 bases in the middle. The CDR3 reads CASSLTGPNTGELFF. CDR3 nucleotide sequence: TGTGCCAGCAGCTTAACGGGGCCCAACACCGGGGAGCTGTTTTTT.

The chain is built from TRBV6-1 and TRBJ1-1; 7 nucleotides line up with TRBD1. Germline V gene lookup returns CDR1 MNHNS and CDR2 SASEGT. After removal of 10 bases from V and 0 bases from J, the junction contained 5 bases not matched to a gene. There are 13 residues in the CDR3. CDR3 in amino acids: CATRQGVNTEAFF. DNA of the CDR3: TGTGCCACCCGACAGGGAGTGAACACTGAAGCTTTCTTT.

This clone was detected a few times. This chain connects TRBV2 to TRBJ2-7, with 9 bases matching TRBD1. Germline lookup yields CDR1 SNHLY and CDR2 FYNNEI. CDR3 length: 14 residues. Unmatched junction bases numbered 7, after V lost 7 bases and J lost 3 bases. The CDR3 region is CASKGTGPRYEQYF. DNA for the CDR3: TGTGCCAGCAAAGGGACAGGGCCACGCTACGAGCAGTACTTC. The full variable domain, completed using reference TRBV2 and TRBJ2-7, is EPEVTQTPSHQVTQMGQEVILRCVPISNHLYFYWYRQILGQKVEFLVSFYNNEISEKSEIFDDQFSVERPDGSNFTLKIRSTKLEDSAMYFCASKGTGPRYEQYFGPGTRLTVT.

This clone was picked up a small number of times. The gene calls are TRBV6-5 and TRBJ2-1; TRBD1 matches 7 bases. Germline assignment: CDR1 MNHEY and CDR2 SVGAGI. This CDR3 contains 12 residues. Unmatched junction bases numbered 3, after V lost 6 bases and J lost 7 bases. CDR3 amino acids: CASRKTGNEQFF. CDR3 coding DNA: TGTGCCAGCAGGAAGACAGGGAATGAGCAGTTCTTC.

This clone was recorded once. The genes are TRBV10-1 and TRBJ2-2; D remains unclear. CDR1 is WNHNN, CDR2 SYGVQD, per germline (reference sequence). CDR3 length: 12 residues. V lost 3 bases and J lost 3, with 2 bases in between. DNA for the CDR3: TGCGCCAGCAGTGACGACACCGGGGAGCTGTTTTTT. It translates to CASSDDTGELFF.

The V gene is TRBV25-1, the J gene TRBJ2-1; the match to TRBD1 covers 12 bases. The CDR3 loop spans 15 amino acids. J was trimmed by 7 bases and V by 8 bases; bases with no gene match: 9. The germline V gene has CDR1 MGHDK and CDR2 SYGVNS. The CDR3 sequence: CASARGTGGLNEQFF. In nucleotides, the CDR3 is TGTGCCAGCGCGAGGGGGACAGGGGGCTTGAATGAGCAGTTCTTC. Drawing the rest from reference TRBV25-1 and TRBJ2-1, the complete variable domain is EADIYQTPRYLVIGTGKKITLECSQTMGHDKMYWYQQDPGMELHLIHYSYGVNSTEKGDLSSESTVSRIRTEHFPLTLESARPSHTSQYLCASARGTGGLNEQFFGPGTRLTVL.

CDR3 region: CASSLVRGLGGYEQYF. The CDR3 nucleotides are TGTGCCAGCAGCTTAGTAAGGGGCCTAGGGGGCTACGAGCAGTACTTC. The J gene is TRBJ2-7, the V gene TRBV7-2; the D gene is possibly TRBD1 (6 bases). The germline V gene has CDR1 SGHTA and CDR2 FQGNSA. The V and J ends lost 1 base and 3 bases respectively, with 16 bases between them. The CDR3 covers 16 residues.

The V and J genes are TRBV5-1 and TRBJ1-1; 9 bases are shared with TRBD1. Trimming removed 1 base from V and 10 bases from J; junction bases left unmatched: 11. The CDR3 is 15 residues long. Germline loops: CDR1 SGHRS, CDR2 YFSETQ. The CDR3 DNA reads TGCGCCAGCAGCTTGTTGGAGGGACAGGGATTCATAGCTTTCTTT. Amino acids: CASSLLEGQGFIAFF.

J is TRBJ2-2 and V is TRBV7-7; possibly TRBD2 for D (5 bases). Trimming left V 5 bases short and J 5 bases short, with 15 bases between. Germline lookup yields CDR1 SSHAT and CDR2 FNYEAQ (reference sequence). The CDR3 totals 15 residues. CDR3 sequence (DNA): TGTGCCAGCAGCCTGGGAGCTCCGGGGACCGGGGAGCTGTTTTTT. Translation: CASSLGAPGTGELFF.

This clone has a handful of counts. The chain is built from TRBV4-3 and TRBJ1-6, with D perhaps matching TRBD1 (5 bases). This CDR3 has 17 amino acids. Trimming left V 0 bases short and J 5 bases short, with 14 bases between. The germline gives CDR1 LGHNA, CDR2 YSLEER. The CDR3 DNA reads TGCGCCAGCAGCCAAGAAGGGGCTGGATTCAATAATTCACCCCTCCACTTT. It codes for CASSQEGAGFNNSPLHF.